This T cell receptor beta chain originates from a study of cytomegalovirus exposure and HLA in healthy donors. 13 Jbeta primers and 60 Vbeta primers were used for the PCR. Assay used: immunoSEQ multiplex PCR; TCRdb lists only in-frame clones, some missing. The ten most abundant clones cover 2.5% to 3% of a sample with about 72,000 clones. This CDR3 comprises 14 residues. The germline gives CDR1 SGHAT, CDR2 FQDESV (reference sequence). V dropped 1 base and J dropped 5 bases, with 8 bases sitting between them. The sample was PBMCs. The TCR comes from a man aged 35 to 55 in good health and CMV-seronegative. This chain links TRBV11-1 with TRBJ1-4; TRBD1 might be the D (5 bases). CDR3 sequence reads: CASSLGRTNEKLFF. The CDR3 nucleotides read TGTGCCAGCAGCTTAGGACGGACAAATGAAAAACTGTTTTTT.